This TCR beta chain appears in the sequencing data of a study of OX40 agonist ivuxolimab in advanced cancers. The wider study: Patients enrolled in dose escalation were diagnosed with hepatocellular carcinoma, melanoma, renal cell or head and neck cancer. Three patients responded partially, comprising one with hepatocellular carcinoma and two with cutaneous melanoma.

Regarding the study as a whole: More expanded clones were seen, on average, in CD8+ T cells than in CD4+.

Clones were sequenced by immunoSEQ multiplex PCR, and TCRdb holds only the in-frame ones, with some missing. There are 89,000 or so clones in the sample; about 86% occur only once, and approximately 0.71% lies in the top ten. Blood samples were obtained at baseline, cycle 4 day 1, and cycle 7 day 1. This clone was observed once. Its matching antigen is unknown. V was clipped by 0 bases and J by 6 bases, with 3 bases between them. In germline, CDR1 is SGHNT, CDR2 YYREEE (reference sequence). This CDR3 is built from 12 residues. The TCR originated in an adult with an advanced solid tumor such as melanoma, head and neck, liver or kidney cancer. V and J are TRBV5-4 and TRBJ2-2; unclear D gene. Sequencing was performed on CD4+ or CD8+ T cells sorted from blood, taken in a trial of the OX40 agonist ivuxolimab. The CDR3: CASSLDAGELFF. The CDR3 nucleotides read TGTGCCAGCAGCTTGGACGCCGGGGAGCTGTTTTTT. Combining the CDR3 with reference TRBV5-4 and TRBJ2-2 gives the whole variable domain ETGVTQSPTHLIKTRGQQVTLRCSSQSGHNTVSWYQQALGQGPQFIFQYYREEENGRGNFPPRFSGLQFPNYSSELNVNALELDDSALYLCASSLDAGELFFGEGSRLTVL.